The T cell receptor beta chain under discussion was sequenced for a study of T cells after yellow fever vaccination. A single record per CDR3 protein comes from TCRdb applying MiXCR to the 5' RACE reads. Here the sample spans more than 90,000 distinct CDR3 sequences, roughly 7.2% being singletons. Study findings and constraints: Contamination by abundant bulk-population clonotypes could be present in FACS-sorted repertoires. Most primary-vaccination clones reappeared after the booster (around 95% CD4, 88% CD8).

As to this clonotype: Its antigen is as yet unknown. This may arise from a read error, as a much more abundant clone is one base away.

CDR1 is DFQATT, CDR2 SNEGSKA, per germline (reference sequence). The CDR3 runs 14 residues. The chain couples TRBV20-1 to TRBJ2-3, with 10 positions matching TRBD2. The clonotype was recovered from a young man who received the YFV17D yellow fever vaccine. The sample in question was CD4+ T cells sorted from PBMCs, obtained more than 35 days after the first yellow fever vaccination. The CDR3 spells CRGTSAGLADTQYF. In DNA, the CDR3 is TGCAGGGGGACTAGCGCGGGACTAGCAGATACGCAGTATTTT.